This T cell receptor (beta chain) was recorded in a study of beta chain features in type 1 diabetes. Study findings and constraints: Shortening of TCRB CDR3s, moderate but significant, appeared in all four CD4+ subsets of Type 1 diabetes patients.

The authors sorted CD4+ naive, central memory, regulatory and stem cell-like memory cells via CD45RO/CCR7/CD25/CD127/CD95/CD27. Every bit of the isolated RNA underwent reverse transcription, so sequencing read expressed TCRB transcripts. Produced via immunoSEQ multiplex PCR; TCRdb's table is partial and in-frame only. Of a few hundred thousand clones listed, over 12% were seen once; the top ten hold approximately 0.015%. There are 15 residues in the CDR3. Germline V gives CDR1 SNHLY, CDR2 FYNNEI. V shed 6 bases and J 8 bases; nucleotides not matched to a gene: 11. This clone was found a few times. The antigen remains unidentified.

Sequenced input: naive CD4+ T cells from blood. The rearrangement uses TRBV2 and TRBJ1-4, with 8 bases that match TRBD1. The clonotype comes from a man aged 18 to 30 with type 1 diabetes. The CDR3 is CASRTRQGIREKLFF. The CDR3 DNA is TGTGCCAGCAGGACCAGACAGGGGATTCGAGAAAAACTGTTTTTT.